These 13 T cell receptor beta chains came from one sample sequenced in a study of cytomegalovirus exposure and HLA in healthy donors. Researchers ran the PCR with 60 Vbeta and 13 Jbeta primers. The table came from immunoSEQ multiplex PCR; TCRdb's copy has only in-frame clones and leaves some out. The data contain over 130,000 clones, 60% to 70% of them singletons. Material for sequencing was PBMCs. Receptor source: a woman aged 60-75 years in good health and CMV-seropositive.

The chain employs TRBV4-3 and TRBJ2-7; D might be TRBD2 (6 bases). This CDR3 is 15 amino acids long. V lost 4 bases, J lost 7 bases, and 20 bases lay in between. The germline gives CDR1 LGHNA, CDR2 YSLEER. The CDR3 coding sequence is TGCGCCAGCAGCCCCTCGGGACTTTTCGGGGCTGAGCAGTACTTC. It is translated as CASSPSGLFGAEQYF.

This chain uses TRBV7-8 with TRBJ2-5, with D perhaps matching TRBD2 (5 bases). CDR3 size: 12 residues. In germline, CDR1 is SGHVS, CDR2 FQNEAQ. V lost 1 base and J 7 bases, leaving 7 bases between the germline ends. The CDR3 region is CASSLGRGTQYF. The CDR3 region has the DNA TGTGCCAGCAGCTTAGGTCGGGGGACCCAGTACTTC.

The chain links TRBV5-1 to TRBJ2-3, with no clear D. Per germline, CDR1 SGHRS and CDR2 YFSETQ. V was clipped by 5 bases and J by 0 bases, with 7 bases between them. There are 13 residues in the CDR3. The CDR3 nucleotides read TGCGCCAGCAGTATAGAAAGCACAGATACGCAGTATTTT. This translates into CASSIESTDTQYF. Using reference TRBV5-1 and TRBJ2-3 for the parts outside the CDR3, the full variable domain is KAGVTQTPRYLIKTRGQQVTLSCSPISGHRSVSWYQQTPGQGLQFLFEYFSETQRNKGNFPGRFSGRQFSNSRSEMNVSTLELGDSALYLCASSIESTDTQYFGPGTRLTVL.

The rearrangement links TRBV29-1 to TRBJ2-3; the match to TRBD2 covers 11 bases. V was clipped by 6 bases and J by 6 bases; unmatched bases: 8. The CDR3 totals 14 residues. Looked up from germline, CDR1 is SQVTM and CDR2 is ANQGSEA. In DNA form, the CDR3 reads TGCAGCGTCCGCTCTAGCGGGAGGCGTGATACGCAGTATTTT. It specifies CSVRSSGRRDTQYF.

The rearrangement uses TRBV4-3 and TRBJ2-3; 9 bases map to TRBD2. The V and J ends lost 2 bases and 5 bases, in that order; junction bases with no gene match: 11. Germline assignment: CDR1 LGHNA and CDR2 YSLEER. CDR3 size: 17 residues. CDR3 in amino acids: CASSQSSGSMVGDTQYF. In DNA, the CDR3 is TGCGCCAGCAGCCAAAGTAGCGGGAGTATGGTTGGAGATACGCAGTATTTT.

V gene TRBV6-5 combines with J gene TRBJ2-1; perhaps TRBD1 as D (6 bases). This CDR3 is built from 15 residues. Trimming shortened V by 0 bases and J by 8 bases, and 14 bases separated the two germline ends. Germline CDR1 is MNHEY and CDR2 is SVGAGI. The DNA of the CDR3 is TGTGCCAGCAGTTACTCTGGCAGGGGCATGGATGAGCAGTTCTTC. This sequence encodes CASSYSGRGMDEQFF.

This clone was recorded a few times. The rearrangement links TRBV9 to TRBJ2-7; D is uncertain. V was clipped by 0 bases and J by 5 bases, with 12 bases between them. Germline lookup yields CDR1 SGDLS and CDR2 YYNGEE. The CDR3 is made up of 14 amino acids. The CDR3 spells CASSVESGFDEQYF. The CDR3 coding sequence is TGTGCCAGCAGCGTAGAGTCCGGGTTCGACGAGCAGTACTTC.

The chain links TRBV5-1 to TRBJ1-2, with 7 bases lining up with TRBD1. Germline assignment: CDR1 SGHRS and CDR2 YFSETQ. The CDR3 has 14 residues. V gave up 3 bases and J gave up 8 bases; unmatched junction bases: 10. CDR3 sequence (DNA): TGCGCCAGCAGCTCCGGTACAGGGGAGGAGGGCTACACCTTC. This sequence encodes CASSSGTGEEGYTF.

The V and J genes are TRBV29-1 and TRBJ2-7; D is perhaps TRBD1 (6 bases). Trimming pared 3 bases from V and 5 bases from J, leaving 20 bases between. The germline V gene has CDR1 SQVTM and CDR2 ANQGSEA. This CDR3 is 15 amino acids long. The CDR3 sequence is CSVDSGARTSNEQYF. As DNA, the CDR3 is TGCAGCGTTGATTCAGGGGCGCGTACATCTAACGAGCAGTACTTC.

The CDR3 here is CASSLAAETTPNQPQHF. Here the CDR3 DNA reads TGTGCCAGCAGCTTAGCGGCCGAGACAACTCCCAATCAGCCCCAGCATTTT. The J gene is TRBJ1-5, the V gene TRBV7-6; D ambiguous. This CDR3 region has 17 residues. Germline-derived CDR1 and CDR2 are SGHVS and FNYEAQ. Trimming left V 0 bases short and J 3 bases short, with 15 bases between.

This chain connects TRBV9 to TRBJ2-5; 10 bases match TRBD2. In germline, CDR1 is SGDLS, CDR2 YYNGEE. This CDR3 region has 16 residues. With V trimmed by 0 bases and J by 4 bases, 6 bases remained unmatched. The CDR3 loop is CASSVAGAGGRETQYF. The CDR3, as DNA: TGTGCCAGCAGCGTAGCCGGAGCGGGAGGGCGAGAGACCCAGTACTTC. Supplemented by reference TRBV9 and TRBJ2-5, the full variable domain reads DSGVTQTPKHLITATGQRVTLRCSPRSGDLSVYWYQQSLDQGLQFLIQYYNGEERAKGNILERFSAQQFPDLHSELNLSSLELGDSALYFCASSVAGAGGRETQYFGPGTRLLVL.

The rearrangement links TRBV6-5 to TRBJ2-5; D might be TRBD2 (6 bases). Between the trimmed V and J ends, which lost 4 bases and 4 bases, there was a span of 10 bases. This CDR3 has 13 amino acids. Germline-derived CDR1 and CDR2 are MNHEY and SVGAGI. CDR3 protein: CASSSTRGETQYF. Here the CDR3 DNA reads TGTGCCAGCAGTTCGACTAGAGGAGAGACCCAGTACTTC.

The chain couples TRBV4-3 to TRBJ1-5, with D unclear. The ends were cut back, 3 bases at V and 6 bases at J, with 9 bases in the middle. This CDR3 contains 13 residues. Germline V gene data show CDR1 as LGHNA and CDR2 as YSLEER. CDR3 sequence: CASSQFPFQPQHF. The CDR3, as DNA: TGCGCCAGCAGCCAGTTCCCTTTTCAGCCCCAGCATTTT.